This record looks at one TCR beta chain sequence and its context. Its specificity is unknown. CDR1 and CDR2 from the germline V gene are DFQATT and SNEGSKA (reference sequence). After removal of 6 bases from V and 9 bases from J, the junction contained 2 bases not matched to a gene. This CDR3 comprises 11 residues. This entry is derived from a study of cytomegalovirus exposure and HLA in healthy donors. This PCR relied on a set of 60 Vbeta primers and 13 Jbeta primers. The assay was immunoSEQ multiplex PCR, and TCRdb's table has in-frame clones only and misses some. Of around 140,000 clones in the sample, about four fifths were seen once. Study findings and constraints: A missense variant in DCLRE1C was later tied to TCR beta V- and J-gene trimming. Highly shared variants forming one cluster were likely a sequencing artifact.

Sequenced: PBMCs. This TCR was recovered from a man between 40 and 49 years old in good health and CMV-seronegative. The V gene is TRBV20-1, the J gene TRBJ2-1, with TRBD1 matching 10 bases. CDR3: CSAGTGVEQFF. As DNA, the CDR3 is TGCAGTGCAGGGACAGGGGTTGAGCAGTTCTTC.